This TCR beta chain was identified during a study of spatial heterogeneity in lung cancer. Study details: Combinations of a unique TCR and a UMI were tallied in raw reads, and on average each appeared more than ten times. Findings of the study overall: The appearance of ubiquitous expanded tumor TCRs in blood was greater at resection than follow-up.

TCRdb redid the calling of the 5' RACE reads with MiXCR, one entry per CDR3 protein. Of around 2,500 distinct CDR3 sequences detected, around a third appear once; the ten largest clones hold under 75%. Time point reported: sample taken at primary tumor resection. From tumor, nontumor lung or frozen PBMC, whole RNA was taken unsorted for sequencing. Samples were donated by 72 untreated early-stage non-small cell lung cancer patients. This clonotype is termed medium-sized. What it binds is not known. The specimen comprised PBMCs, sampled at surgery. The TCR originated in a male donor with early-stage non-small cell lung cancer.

DNA for the CDR3: TGTGCCAGCAGTTCACAGGGGCGACAACAAGAGACCCAGTACTTC. Protein sequence: CASSSQGRQQETQYF. The rearrangement links TRBV27 to TRBJ2-5; TRBD1 aligns across 7 bases. Germline CDR1 MNHEY, CDR2 SMNVEV (reference sequence). The trim removed 4 bases at V and 2 bases at J, leaving 7 bases unmatched. The length of the CDR3 is 15 residues.